This TCR beta chain was profiled in a study of cytomegalovirus exposure and HLA in healthy donors. About this clone: Its specificity is unknown.

Points from the study as a whole: The authors judged a highly shared variant cluster likely a sequencing artifact. Cytomegalovirus status was reportedly diagnosed by the classifier with high sensitivity and specificity. An analysis that came later showed most CMV-associated TCR beta chains appearing HLA-restricted. An apparent linkage of common viral pathogens to several of the most significant clusters emerged in a later analysis.

The PCR had 60 Vbeta and 13 Jbeta primers. Assay: immunoSEQ multiplex PCR; the TCRdb copy retains only in-frame clones and omits some. The sample includes 130,000 to 150,000 clones, roughly four fifths of them seen just once. This clonotype originated in a woman aged 55-69 years in good health and CMV-seropositive. The sequenced sample was PBMCs.

The CDR3 protein is CASSPGTRPGEQYF. The CDR3 DNA is TGTGCCAGCAGCCCCGGGACTAGGCCCGGCGAGCAGTACTTC. The chain recombines TRBV6-5 with TRBJ2-7; 8 bases match TRBD2. The CDR3 is 14 residues long. The germline V gene encodes CDR1 MNHEY and CDR2 SVGAGI. The junction had 10 bases not matched to a gene; V was cut back by 6 bases and J by 6 bases.